What follows is one T cell receptor beta chain and its context. Its target is not known. A much larger clone differs by one base, so this may be a read error. MiXCR, applied by TCRdb to the 5' RACE reads, yields one record per CDR3 protein. The sample has hundreds of thousands of distinct CDR3 sequences; approximately 6.1% are singletons. This CDR3 has 15 residues. V shed 4 bases and J shed 3 bases, with 14 bases lying between them. Germline CDR1 LGHDT, CDR2 YNNKEL (reference sequence). In every case, the donor was a healthy Caucasian. The data derive from a study of identical twins. Overall study findings and caveats: Models underestimated out-of-frame TCR alpha sharing in monozygotic twins. Beta clonotypes that were abundant in cord blood contained fewer insertions, a pattern absent from memory repertoires.

The origin of this receptor is a man aged 18 to 35 in good health. The sequenced sample consisted of naive T cells sorted from blood. This chain uses TRBV3-1 with TRBJ2-3; either TRBD1 or TRBD2 may supply D (5 bases each). The CDR3 bases are TGTGCCAGCAGCCGTACGGGGCGAGAAACAGATACGCAGTATTTT. Protein sequence: CASSRTGRETDTQYF.